Listed below are T cell receptor beta chains from one sample, sequenced in a study of T cell responses to AZD1222 COVID-19 vaccine. The method was immunoSEQ multiplex PCR; TCRdb's version includes in-frame clones alone and lacks a portion of them. The sample has some 140,000 clones; 88% are singletons. Sequencing was performed on peripheral blood, taken on day 0 of AZD1222 vaccination. The source of these receptors is an adult in good health. Each CDR3 is given with its conserved first and last residue. The D gene is left open where the match is weak. The size entry is marked missing in some rows and otherwise reads once, few, many or a size class.

j_call: TRBJ2-5; v_call: TRBV19; clone_size: -; d_call: -; cdr3_nt: TGTGCCAGTAGTACTAGCTCGCAGGGCGAGACCCAGTACTTC; cdr3_aa: CASSTSSQGETQYF
j_call: TRBJ1-2; v_call: TRBV28; clone_size: -; d_call: -; cdr3_nt: TGTGCCAGCACCCCTTTTAGGGGGGCTGGTGGCACCTTC; cdr3_aa: CASTPFRGAGGTF
j_call: TRBJ2-2; v_call: TRBV5-1; clone_size: -; d_call: TRBD1; cdr3_nt: TGCGCCAGCAGCACCGGGACAGGGAGTCTCGGGGAGCTGTTTTTT; cdr3_aa: CASSTGTGSLGELFF
j_call: TRBJ2-5; v_call: TRBV6-1; clone_size: once; d_call: -; cdr3_nt: TGTGCCAGCAGTGAAGCGGTGCTGATTGGGACCCAGTACTTC; cdr3_aa: CASSEAVLIGTQYF
j_call: TRBJ2-7; v_call: TRBV19; clone_size: -; d_call: TRBD1; cdr3_nt: TGTGCCACTCAAGACAGGGCAAAGTCCTACGAGCAGTACTTC; cdr3_aa: CATQDRAKSYEQYF
j_call: TRBJ1-1; v_call: TRBV5-8; clone_size: -; d_call: TRBD1; cdr3_nt: TGTGCCAGCAGGACAGGGCCAATGGCTGAAGCTTTCTTT; cdr3_aa: CASRTGPMAEAFF
j_call: TRBJ1-1; v_call: TRBV29-1; clone_size: once; d_call: -; cdr3_nt: TGCAGCGTTGGGCCTGGGAGTGATGAAGCTTTCTTT; cdr3_aa: CSVGPGSDEAFF
j_call: TRBJ1-2; v_call: TRBV18; clone_size: -; d_call: -; cdr3_nt: TGTGCCAGCTCACCTGGGGGAGGCTATGGCTACACCTTC; cdr3_aa: CASSPGGGYGYTF
j_call: TRBJ2-2; v_call: TRBV5-1; clone_size: -; d_call: -; cdr3_nt: TGCGCCAGCACCCGCCAGGGATTGAACACCGGGGAGCTGTTTTTT; cdr3_aa: CASTRQGLNTGELFF
j_call: TRBJ1-2; v_call: TRBV28; clone_size: -; d_call: -; cdr3_nt: TGTGCCAGCGCCCCGGGAGGCTATGGCTACACCTTC; cdr3_aa: CASAPGGYGYTF
j_call: TRBJ2-2; v_call: TRBV29-1; clone_size: -; d_call: -; cdr3_nt: TGCAGCGTTCAGAACACCGGGGAGCTGTTTTTT; cdr3_aa: CSVQNTGELFF
j_call: TRBJ1-2; v_call: TRBV7-2; clone_size: -; d_call: TRBD1; cdr3_nt: TGTGCCAGCAGCCTCGGACAGGGGGACTATGGCTACACCTTC; cdr3_aa: CASSLGQGDYGYTF
j_call: TRBJ2-7; v_call: TRBV6-2/TRBV6-3; clone_size: -; d_call: TRBD1; cdr3_nt: TGTGCCAGCAGTTCCATGACAGGGGGACCCTACGAGCAGTACTTC; cdr3_aa: CASSSMTGGPYEQYF
j_call: TRBJ2-5; v_call: TRBV6-1; clone_size: -; d_call: -; cdr3_nt: TGTGCCAGCAGTGAAACGGAGACCCAGTACTTC; cdr3_aa: CASSETETQYF
j_call: TRBJ1-1; v_call: TRBV29-1; clone_size: -; d_call: -; cdr3_nt: TGCAGCGTTGTAGGATCAAACACTGAAGCTTTCTTT; cdr3_aa: CSVVGSNTEAFF
j_call: TRBJ2-7; v_call: TRBV7-9; clone_size: -; d_call: -; cdr3_nt: TGTGCCAGCAGCTTGGGCTTCTACGAGCAGTACTTC; cdr3_aa: CASSLGFYEQYF
j_call: TRBJ2-7; v_call: TRBV9; clone_size: -; d_call: -; cdr3_nt: TGTGCCAGCAGCGTTGGAACGGCATACGAGCAGTACTTC; cdr3_aa: CASSVGTAYEQYF
j_call: TRBJ2-7; v_call: TRBV6-1; clone_size: -; d_call: -; cdr3_nt: TGTGCCAGCAGTGAACGGCTCGCGCTCTACGAGCAGTACTTC; cdr3_aa: CASSERLALYEQYF
j_call: TRBJ1-1; v_call: TRBV5-1; clone_size: -; d_call: TRBD1; cdr3_nt: TGCGCCAGCAGCTTATTGGACAGGGCGGTGGGAACTGAAGCTTTCTTT; cdr3_aa: CASSLLDRAVGTEAFF
j_call: TRBJ1-1; v_call: TRBV2; clone_size: -; d_call: -; cdr3_nt: TGTGCCAGCAAGAGGGTTTACACTGAAGCTTTCTTT; cdr3_aa: CASKRVYTEAFF
j_call: TRBJ1-1; v_call: TRBV19; clone_size: -; d_call: -; cdr3_nt: TGTGCCAGTAGCGCCCAGAAGAACACTGAAGCTTTCTTT; cdr3_aa: CASSAQKNTEAFF
j_call: TRBJ1-3; v_call: TRBV4-3; clone_size: -; d_call: -; cdr3_nt: TGCGCCAGCAGCCAAGATTACAGGGAAGTCAACACCATATATTTT; cdr3_aa: CASSQDYREVNTIYF
j_call: TRBJ1-3; v_call: TRBV5-6; clone_size: -; d_call: -; cdr3_nt: TGTGCCAGCAGCTTGGGGTCGGCGGGAAACACCATATATTTT; cdr3_aa: CASSLGSAGNTIYF
j_call: TRBJ2-5; v_call: TRBV7-2; clone_size: -; d_call: -; cdr3_nt: TGTGCCAGCAGCTTAAGGGGCAGGGGCCAAGAGACCCAGTACTTC; cdr3_aa: CASSLRGRGQETQYF
j_call: TRBJ1-1; v_call: TRBV5-8; clone_size: -; d_call: -; cdr3_nt: TGTGCCAGCAGCCTGTACTACACTGAAGCTTTCTTT; cdr3_aa: CASSLYYTEAFF
j_call: TRBJ2-7; v_call: TRBV4-1; clone_size: -; d_call: -; cdr3_nt: TGCGCCAGCAGCCAGGTCGGCCACGACCACGAGCAGTACTTC; cdr3_aa: CASSQVGHDHEQYF
j_call: TRBJ2-3; v_call: TRBV5-1; clone_size: -; d_call: -; cdr3_nt: TGCGCCAGCAGCTTGCGGGGGAGCTACACAGATACGCAGTATTTT; cdr3_aa: CASSLRGSYTDTQYF
j_call: TRBJ2-2; v_call: TRBV15; clone_size: -; d_call: -; cdr3_nt: TGTGCCACCAGCAGAGGAGGCTGGGCCGGGGAGCTGTTTTTT; cdr3_aa: CATSRGGWAGELFF
j_call: TRBJ2-5; v_call: TRBV19; clone_size: -; d_call: TRBD1; cdr3_nt: TGTGCCAGTAGTATTAGGACAGGGGCCGTAGAGACCCAGTACTTC; cdr3_aa: CASSIRTGAVETQYF
j_call: TRBJ1-1; v_call: TRBV4-1; clone_size: -; d_call: TRBD1; cdr3_nt: TGCGCCAGCAGCCAAAATCTCTGGACAGGAAGGGCGGGCACTGAAGCTTTCTTT; cdr3_aa: CASSQNLWTGRAGTEAFF
j_call: TRBJ1-2; v_call: TRBV4-2; clone_size: -; d_call: -; cdr3_nt: TGTGCCAGCAGCCAAGACTCGGCGTACCCTAACTATGGCTACACCTTC; cdr3_aa: CASSQDSAYPNYGYTF
j_call: TRBJ2-7; v_call: TRBV11-3; clone_size: -; d_call: TRBD1; cdr3_nt: TGTGCCAGCAGTTTGGCGACAGGGGAGGCCTACGAGCAGTACTTC; cdr3_aa: CASSLATGEAYEQYF
j_call: TRBJ1-5; v_call: TRBV19; clone_size: once; d_call: -; cdr3_nt: TGTGCCAGTAGTATGCTCGGTATTGGCAATCAGCCCCAGCATTTT; cdr3_aa: CASSMLGIGNQPQHF
j_call: TRBJ2-1; v_call: TRBV12-3/TRBV12-4; clone_size: -; d_call: -; cdr3_nt: TGTGCCAGCAGCCCCGGCTACAATGAGCAGTTCTTC; cdr3_aa: CASSPGYNEQFF